The 30 T cell receptor beta chains below were found in one sample sequenced in a study of glioma-infiltrating T cells. Amplification of TCR alpha and beta CDR3 regions from RNA used iRepertoire nested multiplex PCR. TCRdb recomputed calls from the multiplex PCR reads with MiXCR, one row per CDR3 protein. The profile covers approximately 120,000 distinct CDR3 sequences, with about 23% appearing a single time and roughly 15% taken by the ten largest. Sequencing was performed on glioma tissue, nonneoplastic brain tissue, or PBMCs (not recorded which). These receptors all stem from a human donor with low-grade glioma or glioblastoma, undergoing nonglioma brain surgery, or in good health (not recorded which).

This clonotype was counted at least ten times. The chain has TRBV10-3 and TRBJ1-2; maybe TRBD1 (6 bases). This CDR3 is 13 amino acids long. CDR1 and CDR2 from the germline V gene are ENHRY and SYGVKD. Trimming removed 5 bases at V and 8 bases at J, with 15 bases between. The DNA for the CDR3 is TGTGCCATCAGTAACAGGGAAGTGGAGGGCTACACCTTC. Encoded protein: CAISNREVEGYTF.

Many counts were recorded for this clonotype. The V gene is TRBV20-1, the J gene TRBJ2-3, with D perhaps TRBD2 (6 bases). Germline V gives CDR1 DFQATT, CDR2 SNEGSKA (reference sequence). This CDR3 is 14 amino acids long. V lost 3 bases to trimming and J lost 6 bases, with 16 bases between them. CDR3 sequence reads: CSASGRINDDTQYF. DNA of the CDR3: TGCAGTGCTAGTGGGAGGATAAACGACGATACGCAGTATTTT.

This clonotype appeared many times. The V and J genes are TRBV4-2 and TRBJ2-1; 9 bases are a match to TRBD2. Losses at the gene ends were 2 bases for V and 4 bases for J; bases not matched to a gene: 3. This CDR3 spans 15 amino acids. Germline loops: CDR1 LGHNA, CDR2 YNFKEQ. CDR3 protein: CASSQSSGIYNEQFF. The CDR3 region has the DNA TGTGCCAGCAGCCAATCTAGCGGGATTTACAATGAGCAGTTCTTC.

Comments on this clonotype: This could be a read error, since a much larger clone is one nucleotide away. J is TRBJ2-1 and V is TRBV7-2; D remains unclear. CDR3 length: 13 residues. Germline V gene data show CDR1 as SGHTA and CDR2 as FQGNSA. CDR3 DNA sequence: TGTGCCAGCAGCGCCTACTCCTACAATGAGCAGCTCTTC. Translating gives CASSAYSYNEQLF.

This clonotype was detected many times. This chain joins TRBV3-1 and TRBJ2-3, with D possibly matching TRBD2 (6 bases). The V end was cut by 4 bases, the J end by 2 bases, with 16 bases between. Germline V gene sequence: CDR1 LGHDT, CDR2 YNNKEL (reference sequence). CDR3 length: 16 amino acids. The CDR3 is CASSPRGSGNTDTQYF. CDR3 coding DNA: TGTGCCAGCAGCCCCCGAGGTAGCGGCAACACAGATACGCAGTATTTT.

This clonotype was recorded many times. The rearrangement joins TRBV20-1 to TRBJ2-1; TRBD2 matches at 11 bases. The CDR3 extends over 15 amino acids. CDR1 is DFQATT, CDR2 SNEGSKA, per germline (reference sequence). Losses at the gene ends were 3 bases for V and 7 bases for J; bases not matched to a gene: 8. CDR3 region: CSARGTASGRNEQFF. For the CDR3, the DNA is TGCAGTGCTAGGGGTACGGCTAGCGGGAGGAATGAGCAGTTCTTC.

The chain links TRBV2 to TRBJ2-3, with D uncertain. V lost 0 bases to trimming and J lost 3 bases, with 7 bases between them. Germline CDR1 and CDR2: SNHLY and FYNNEI. The CDR3 contains 14 residues. The CDR3 DNA follows: TGTGCCAGCAGTGAAGCAACAGCGACAGATACGCAGTATTTT. Translation: CASSEATATDTQYF.

As for this clonotype: Germline is not matched at one junction end, which may reflect a read error. The rearrangement links TRBV12-3 or TRBV12-4 to TRBJ2-1, with D uncertain. The CDR3 loop spans 17 amino acids. The CDR3 DNA reads TGTGCCAGCAGTTTATCGGCGGCCACTATAATTCACTCAATGCAGTTATTC. Its protein is CASSLSAATIIHSMQLF.

This clonotype was counted at least ten times. The chain links TRBV19 to TRBJ2-1; 7 positions match TRBD2. The CDR3 is made up of 14 amino acids. Germline CDR1 is LNHDA and CDR2 is SQIVND (reference sequence). Trimming at V came to 7 bases and at J to 9 bases, leaving 12 bases not matched to a gene. In DNA form, the CDR3 reads TGTGCCAGTACTCAGACTAGCCCAGGCTTTGAGCAGTTCTTC. Its protein product is CASTQTSPGFEQFF. Full variable domain (remainder filled in from reference TRBV19 and TRBJ2-1): DGGITQSPKYLFRKEGQNVTLSCEQNLNHDAMYWYRQDPGQGLRLIYYSQIVNDFQKGDIAEGYSVSREKKESFPLTVTSAQKNPTAFYLCASTQTSPGFEQFFGPGTRLTVL.

Worth noting for this clonotype: A junction end diverges from the germline sequence, so it may reflect a read error. The genes are TRBV27 and TRBJ2-7; D possibly corresponds to TRBD2 (6 bases). Germline CDR1 and CDR2: MNHEY and SMNVEV (reference sequence). The CDR3 contains 13 residues. The CDR3 reads CASSPGAPYEPSF. The CDR3 DNA is TGTGCCAGCAGTCCGGGAGCCCCCTACGAGCCGTCCTTC.

This clonotype was observed at least ten times. The rearrangement links TRBV7-2 to TRBJ2-7; weak D call: TRBD1 (6 bases). V was trimmed by 2 bases and J by 2 bases, leaving 7 bases between them. Germline loops: CDR1 SGHTA, CDR2 FQGNSA. The CDR3 extends over 13 amino acids. The CDR3 bases are TGTGCCAGCAGCTTAACAGGGCCCTACGAGCAGTACTTC. Translating gives CASSLTGPYEQYF. Based on the CDR3 plus reference TRBV7-2 and TRBJ2-7, the full variable domain is GAGVSQSPSNKVTEKGKDVELRCDPISGHTALYWYRQSLGQGLEFLIYFQGNSAPDKSGLPSDRFSAERTGGSVSTLTIQRTQQEDSAVYLCASSLTGPYEQYFGPGTRLTVT.

For this clonotype: At one of its ends the junction is not consistent with the germline gene, which may arise from a read error. The chain carries TRBV28 and TRBJ1-5; tentative D call: TRBD1 (6 bases). The CDR3 totals 16 residues. CDR1 and CDR2 from the germline V gene are MDHEN and SYDVKM. The CDR3: CAGRIRGASVNQPQHF. Written as DNA, the CDR3 is TGTGCCGGCAGAATCAGGGGCGCCTCCGTCAATCAGCCCCAGCATTTT.

The DNA of the CDR3 is TGCGCCAGCAGGGACCGGCAAGAGACCCAGTACTTC. It yields the protein CASRDRQETQYF. The gene calls are TRBV5-1 and TRBJ2-5; D gene ambiguous. Germline V lookup: CDR1 SGHRS, CDR2 YFSETQ. The CDR3 has 12 amino acids. V was trimmed by 5 bases and J by 2 bases, leaving 7 bases between them.

The rearrangement links TRBV12-3 or TRBV12-4 to TRBJ2-7, with D unclear. The V end lost 6 bases, the J end lost 6 bases, and 21 bases lay between the germline ends. The CDR3 is 15 amino acids. CDR3 loop: CASSLSSIAIGEQYF. In DNA form, the CDR3 reads TGTGCCAGCAGCTTATCGAGTATAGCAATCGGCGAGCAGTACTTC.

For this clonotype: One end of the junction varies from germline; a read error may be responsible. The chain recombines TRBV6-2 or TRBV6-3 with TRBJ2-6; the D is unclear. The germline gives CDR1 MNHEY, CDR2 SVGEGT. This CDR3 comprises 14 residues. The CDR3 loop reads CAGSSDSGANVLTF. For the CDR3, the DNA is TGTGCCGGCAGTTCTGACTCTGGGGCCAACGTCCTGACTTTC.

This clonotype was counted ten times or more. The chain joins TRBV2 to TRBJ2-7; 8 bases agree with TRBD1. This CDR3 is 13 amino acids long. The J segment lost 4 bases and the V segment lost 7 bases, leaving 6 bases of the junction unmatched. Germline V gene sequence: CDR1 SNHLY, CDR2 FYNNEI. CDR3 in amino acids: CASIGTGGYEQYF. The CDR3 DNA reads as TGTGCCAGCATTGGGACAGGAGGATACGAGCAGTACTTC.

A remark on this clonotype: A much larger clone lies one base from this, so it may be a read error. The chain couples TRBV2 to TRBJ2-3; D is uncertain. The DNA matches TRBJ1-5 better at its end, which makes the J call doubtful. The CDR3 covers 17 residues. The germline gives CDR1 SNHLY, CDR2 FYNNEI. CDR3: CASSSTSGRIGTDTQHF. DNA for the CDR3: TGTGCCAGCAGTTCGACTAGCGGGAGGATCGGCACAGATACGCAGCATTTT.

For this clonotype: One end of the junction varies from germline; a read error may be responsible. The V gene is TRBV4-1, the J gene TRBJ2-3; D is unclear. Germline loops: CDR1 MGHRA, CDR2 YSYEKL. CDR3 length equals 12 residues. For the CDR3, the DNA is TGCGCCAGCAGCCAAAGCACAGATACGCATTATTTT. Protein product: CASSQSTDTHYF.

Notes on this clonotype: This may arise from a read error, as a much more abundant clone is one base away. The gene calls are TRBV29-1 and TRBJ2-7, with 14 bases identical to TRBD2. J lost 5 bases, V lost 5 bases, and 5 bases had no gene match. From germline, CDR1 is SQVTM and CDR2 ANQGSEA. This CDR3 region has 14 residues. CDR3 in amino acids: CSVKGLAGADEQYF. The CDR3 DNA reads TGCAGCGTTAAGGGACTAGCGGGAGCCGACGAGCAGTACTTC.

This clonotype has ten or more counts. The CDR3 reads CASSQDWSEGRALANEQFF. The CDR3 region has the DNA TGCGCCAGCAGCCAAGATTGGTCAGAGGGGAGGGCCTTAGCGAATGAGCAGTTCTTC. The V and J genes are TRBV4-1 and TRBJ2-1; 7 nucleotides agree with TRBD2. The CDR3 extends over 19 amino acids. The junction had 18 bases not matched to a gene; V was cut back by 0 bases and J by 7 bases. Germline values: CDR1 MGHRA, CDR2 YSYEKL.

This clonotype occurred many times. This chain uses TRBV12-3 or TRBV12-4 with TRBJ2-4; possibly TRBD1 for D (6 bases). Trimming pared 5 bases from V and 5 bases from J, leaving 10 bases between. The CDR3 is 13 residues long. This CDR3 is CASSRQDQNIQYF. CDR3 in DNA: TGTGCCAGCAGTCGACAGGATCAAAACATTCAGTACTTC.

The chain links TRBV10-3 to TRBJ2-2; tentative D call: TRBD2 (5 bases). Trimming cost V 5 bases and J 2 bases, with 9 bases left between them. The CDR3 loop spans 14 amino acids. Looked up from germline, CDR1 is ENHRY and CDR2 is SYGVKD. The CDR3 sequence is CAISKAENTGELFF. CDR3 sequence (DNA): TGTGCCATCAGTAAAGCGGAAAACACCGGGGAGCTGTTTTTT.

The V call is TRBV20-1, the J call TRBJ2-3; 8 nucleotides agree with TRBD2. The CDR3 sequence is 12 residues long. Germline V CDR1 and CDR2: DFQATT, SNEGSKA (reference sequence). J gave up 7 bases and V 6 bases, and 6 bases lay outside the gene matches. The CDR3 loop reads CSAREGRYTQYF. In DNA, the CDR3 is TGCAGTGCACGGGAGGGCCGCTATACGCAGTATTTT.

The chain is built from TRBV5-5 and TRBJ2-1; D gene unclear. Germline V lookup: CDR1 SGHKS, CDR2 YYEKEE (reference sequence). V was pared by 4 bases and J by 4 bases, with 9 bases between. This CDR3 is 13 amino acids long. CDR3 region: CASSQNPYNEQFF. The CDR3 DNA reads TGTGCCAGCAGCCAGAACCCATACAATGAGCAGTTCTTC.

This clonotype was observed at least ten times. V is TRBV7-9 and J is TRBJ2-5; maybe TRBD2 (5 bases). The CDR3 runs 14 residues. Per the germline V gene, CDR1 is SEHNR and CDR2 is FQNEAQ (reference sequence). Trimming cost V 1 base and J 7 bases, with 13 bases left between them. The CDR3, as DNA: TGTGCCAGCAGCTTAGGACACCCGAGGGTGACCCAGTACTTC. This sequence encodes CASSLGHPRVTQYF.

This clonotype was observed at least ten times. This chain links TRBV7-3 with TRBJ2-1, with a tentative D call TRBD2 (8 bases). The CDR3 runs 16 residues. Per germline, CDR1 SGHTA and CDR2 FQGTGA. With 1 base removed from V and 5 bases from J, the gap between germline ends came to 15 bases. The chain's CDR3 is CASSLNSGRGHNEQFF. The CDR3 DNA is TGTGCCAGCAGCTTAAACTCCGGGAGGGGGCACAATGAGCAGTTCTTC.

This clonotype was found a few times. The chain is built from TRBV29-1 and TRBJ2-3, with D unclear. CDR3 length: 14 residues. The V and J ends lost 3 bases and 0 bases respectively, with 10 bases between them. CDR1 SQVTM and CDR2 ANQGSEA come from the germline V gene. This CDR3 reads CSVEPGRSTDTQYF. The DNA of the CDR3 is TGCAGCGTTGAGCCCGGACGAAGCACAGATACGCAGTATTTT.

The rearrangement links TRBV29-1 to TRBJ1-5, with D tentatively TRBD1 (5 bases). Trimming removed 6 bases from V and 1 base from J, with 16 bases in between. This CDR3 is 15 amino acids long. In germline, CDR1 is SQVTM, CDR2 ANQGSEA. The CDR3 nucleotides read TGCAGCGTCATAGTCGGGGCAGCAAGCAATCAGCCCCAGCATTTT. It is translated as CSVIVGAASNQPQHF.

At least ten counts were recorded for this clonotype. Here the CDR3 DNA reads TGTGCCAGCAGTCCGGACAGGGGGCAGGCCGGGGAGCTGTTTTTT. Protein product: CASSPDRGQAGELFF. V and J are TRBV28 and TRBJ2-2; 11 nucleotides match TRBD1. V was clipped by 5 bases and J by 6 bases; unmatched bases: 5. CDR1 is MDHEN, CDR2 SYDVKM, per germline. This CDR3 region has 15 residues.

This clonotype has ten or more counts. The rearrangement links TRBV27 to TRBJ2-1; D gene uncertain. The CDR3 sequence is 12 residues long. Germline CDR1 reads MNHEY; CDR2 reads SMNVEV (reference sequence). V lost 4 bases and J 12 bases, leaving 13 bases between the germline ends. The CDR3 DNA sequence: TGTGCCAGCAGTTCGACCCCGATGGGGCAGTTCTTC. Translating it yields CASSSTPMGQFF.